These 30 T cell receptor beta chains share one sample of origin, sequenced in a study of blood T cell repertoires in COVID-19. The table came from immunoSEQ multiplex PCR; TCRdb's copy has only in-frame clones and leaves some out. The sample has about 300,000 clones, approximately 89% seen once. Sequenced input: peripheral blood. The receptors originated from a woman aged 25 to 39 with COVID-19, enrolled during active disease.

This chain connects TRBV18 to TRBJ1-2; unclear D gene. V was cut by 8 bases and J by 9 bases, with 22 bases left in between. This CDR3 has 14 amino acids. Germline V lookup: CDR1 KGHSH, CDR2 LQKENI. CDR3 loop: CASGEYEGRVSYTF. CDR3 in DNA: TGTGCCAGCGGCGAATATGAGGGCCGAGTGAGCTACACCTTC.

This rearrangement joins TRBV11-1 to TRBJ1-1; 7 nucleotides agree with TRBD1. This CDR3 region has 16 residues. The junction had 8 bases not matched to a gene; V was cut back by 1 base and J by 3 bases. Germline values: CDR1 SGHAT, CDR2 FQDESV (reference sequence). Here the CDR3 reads CASSLEFRQGDTEAFF. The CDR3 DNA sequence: TGTGCCAGCAGCTTAGAGTTCCGGCAGGGGGACACTGAAGCTTTCTTT.

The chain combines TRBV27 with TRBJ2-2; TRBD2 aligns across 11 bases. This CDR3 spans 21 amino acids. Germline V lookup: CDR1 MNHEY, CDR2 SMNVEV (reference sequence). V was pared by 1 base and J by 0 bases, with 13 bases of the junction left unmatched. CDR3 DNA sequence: TGTGCCAGCAGTTTATTCCCCCCCGCTAGCGGGGGGTTCGCGAACACCGGGGAGCTGTTTTTT. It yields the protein CASSLFPPASGGFANTGELFF.

CDR3 bases: TGTGCCAGTAGTATTTCCTCGGGTACGACTAACTATGGCTACACCTTC. Amino acid sequence: CASSISSGTTNYGYTF. The J gene is TRBJ1-2, the V gene TRBV19; D is uncertain. CDR3 length: 16 amino acids. Germline V lookup: CDR1 LNHDA, CDR2 SQIVND (reference sequence). V was shortened by 3 bases and J by 0 bases, with 14 bases between the two germline ends.

The CDR3 DNA reads as TGCAGCGTGGGAGGACAGGGGTACCAAGAGACCCAGTACTTC. Translated, it gives CSVGGQGYQETQYF. J is TRBJ2-5 and V is TRBV29-1; 9 bases are a match to TRBD1. This CDR3 is 14 amino acids long. In germline, CDR1 is SQVTM, CDR2 ANQGSEA. V lost 6 bases, J lost 0 bases, and 5 bases stayed unmatched.

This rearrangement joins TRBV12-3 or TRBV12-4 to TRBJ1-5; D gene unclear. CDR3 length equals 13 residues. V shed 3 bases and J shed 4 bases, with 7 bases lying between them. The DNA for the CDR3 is TGTGCCAGCAGTTTCCAGGCAAATCAGCCCCAGCATTTT. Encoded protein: CASSFQANQPQHF.

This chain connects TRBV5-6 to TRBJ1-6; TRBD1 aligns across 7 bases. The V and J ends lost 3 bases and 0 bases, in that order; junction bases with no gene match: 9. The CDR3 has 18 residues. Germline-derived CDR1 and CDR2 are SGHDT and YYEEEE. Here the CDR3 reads CASSSGQQKVSYNSPLHF. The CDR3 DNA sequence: TGTGCCAGCAGCTCGGGACAGCAGAAGGTCTCCTATAATTCACCCCTCCACTTT.

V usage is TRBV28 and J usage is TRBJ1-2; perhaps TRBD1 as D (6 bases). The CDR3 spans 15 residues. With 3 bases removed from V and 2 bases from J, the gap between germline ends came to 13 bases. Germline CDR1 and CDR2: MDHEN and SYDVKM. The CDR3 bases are TGTGCCAGCAGTTTCTCGGACAGAGCAAACTATGGCTACACCTTC. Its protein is CASSFSDRANYGYTF.

CDR3 DNA sequence: TGTGCCAGCAGCCCGGGGACAGGGGCCCTGGGTGAAAAACTGTTTTTT. Encoded protein: CASSPGTGALGEKLFF. The V and J genes are TRBV3-1 (or the pseudogene TRBV3-2) and TRBJ1-4; TRBD1 aligns across 10 bases. The germline CDR1 and CDR2 sequences are LGHDT and YNNKEL (reference sequence). Trimming at V came to 4 bases and at J to 7 bases, leaving 9 bases not matched to a gene. The CDR3 sequence is 16 residues long.

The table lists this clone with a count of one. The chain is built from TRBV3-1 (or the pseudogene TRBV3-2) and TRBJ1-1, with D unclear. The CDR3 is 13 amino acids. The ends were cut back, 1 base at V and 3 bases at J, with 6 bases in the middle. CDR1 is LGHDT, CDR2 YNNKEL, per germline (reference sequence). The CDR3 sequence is CASSQVLDTEAFF. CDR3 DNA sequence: TGTGCCAGCAGCCAAGTCCTCGACACTGAAGCTTTCTTT.

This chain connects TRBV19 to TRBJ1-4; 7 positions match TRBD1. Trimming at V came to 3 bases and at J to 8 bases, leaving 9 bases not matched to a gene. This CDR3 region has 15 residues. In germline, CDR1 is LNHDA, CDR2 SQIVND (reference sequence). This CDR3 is CASSISGTVAEKLFF. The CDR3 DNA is TGTGCCAGTAGTATTTCCGGGACAGTAGCCGAAAAACTGTTTTTT.

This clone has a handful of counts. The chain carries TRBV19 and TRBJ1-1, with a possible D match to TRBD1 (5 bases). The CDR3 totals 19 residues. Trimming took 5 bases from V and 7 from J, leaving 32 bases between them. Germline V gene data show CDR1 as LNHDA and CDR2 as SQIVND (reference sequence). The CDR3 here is CASSCSQPELGLTLYEAFF. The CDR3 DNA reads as TGTGCCAGTAGTTGCAGCCAGCCAGAGCTGGGGCTAACTCTTTATGAAGCTTTCTTT.

CDR3: CASSLSGGQTGELFF. The CDR3 coding sequence is TGTGCCAGCAGTCTTAGCGGGGGGCAAACCGGGGAGCTGTTTTTT. The V and J genes are TRBV27 and TRBJ2-2; 10 bases fit TRBD2. There are 15 residues in the CDR3. V dropped 5 bases and J dropped 5; count of bases not matched to a gene: 5. The germline CDR1 and CDR2 sequences are MNHEY and SMNVEV (reference sequence).

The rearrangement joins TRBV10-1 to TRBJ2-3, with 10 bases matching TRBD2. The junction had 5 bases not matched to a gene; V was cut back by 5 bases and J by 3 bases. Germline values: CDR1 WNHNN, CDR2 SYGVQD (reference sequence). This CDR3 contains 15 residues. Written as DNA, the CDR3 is TGCGCCAGCAGTAGCGGGGGGGCCGGGACAGATACGCAGTATTTT. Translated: CASSSGGAGTDTQYF.

CDR3 bases: TGTGCCAGCAGCCTCGTAAAGGGGGGGAGGGGCGATCCCTACGAGCAGTACGTC. Translated, it gives CASSLVKGGRGDPYEQYV. V usage is TRBV3-1 (or the pseudogene TRBV3-2) and J usage is TRBJ2-7, with D possibly being TRBD2 (7 bases). Trimming stripped 4 bases from V and 2 bases from J, with 24 bases between. The CDR3 extends over 18 amino acids. Germline CDR1 and CDR2: LGHDT and YNNKEL (reference sequence).

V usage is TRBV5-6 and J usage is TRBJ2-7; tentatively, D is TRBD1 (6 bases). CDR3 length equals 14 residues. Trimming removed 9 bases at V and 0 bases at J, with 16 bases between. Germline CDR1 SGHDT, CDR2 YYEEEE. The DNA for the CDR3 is TGTGCCACAAGCGGCAGGGGAACCTCCTACGAGCAGTACTTC. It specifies CATSGRGTSYEQYF.

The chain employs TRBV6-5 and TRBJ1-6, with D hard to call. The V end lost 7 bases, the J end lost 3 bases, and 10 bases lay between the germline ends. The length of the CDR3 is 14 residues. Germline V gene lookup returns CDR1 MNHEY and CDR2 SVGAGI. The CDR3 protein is CASTRTYYNSPLHF. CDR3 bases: TGTGCCAGCACACGGACTTACTATAATTCACCCCTCCACTTT.

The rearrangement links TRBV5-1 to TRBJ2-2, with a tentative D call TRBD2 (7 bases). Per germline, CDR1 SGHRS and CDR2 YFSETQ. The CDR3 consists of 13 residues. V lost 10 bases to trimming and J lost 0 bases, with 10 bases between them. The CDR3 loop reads CASGGPNTGELFF. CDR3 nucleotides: TGCGCCTCCGGGGGGCCGAACACCGGGGAGCTGTTTTTT.

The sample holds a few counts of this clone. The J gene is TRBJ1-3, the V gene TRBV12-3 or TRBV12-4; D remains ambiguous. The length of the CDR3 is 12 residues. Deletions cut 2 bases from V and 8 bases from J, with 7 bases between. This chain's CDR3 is CASSLSGDTIYF. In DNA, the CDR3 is TGTGCCAGCAGTTTATCGGGAGACACCATATATTTT.

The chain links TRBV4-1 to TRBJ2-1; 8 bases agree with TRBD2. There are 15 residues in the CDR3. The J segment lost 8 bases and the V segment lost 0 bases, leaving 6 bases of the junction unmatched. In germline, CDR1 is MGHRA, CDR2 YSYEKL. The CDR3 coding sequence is TGCGCCAGCAGCCAAGATAGGACTAGCCTTCATGAGCAGTTCTTC. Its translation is CASSQDRTSLHEQFF.

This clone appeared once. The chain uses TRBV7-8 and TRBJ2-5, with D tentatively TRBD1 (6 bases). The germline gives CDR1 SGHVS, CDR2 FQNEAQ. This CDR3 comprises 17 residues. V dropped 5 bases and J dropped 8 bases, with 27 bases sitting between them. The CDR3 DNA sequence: TGTGCCAGCAGCCGAGCGAGGGGGAAGGGGGTTAAAGGCACCCAGTACTTC. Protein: CASSRARGKGVKGTQYF.

The CDR3 DNA is TGTGCCTGGAACCGGGACAGGGATTGGGGGGACTATGGCTACACCTTC. Translating it yields CAWNRDRDWGDYGYTF. This chain connects TRBV30 to TRBJ1-2, with 9 positions matching TRBD1. V trimming: 4 bases; J trimming: 3 bases; junction bases outside the gene matches: 12. The CDR3 has 16 residues. CDR1 GTSNPN and CDR2 SVGIG come from the germline V gene (reference sequence).

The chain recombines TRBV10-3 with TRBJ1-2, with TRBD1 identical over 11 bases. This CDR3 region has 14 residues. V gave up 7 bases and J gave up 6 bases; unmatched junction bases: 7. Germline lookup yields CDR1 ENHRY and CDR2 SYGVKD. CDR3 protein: CAINPGTGGHGYTF. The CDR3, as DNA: TGTGCCATCAACCCCGGGACAGGGGGACATGGCTACACCTTC.

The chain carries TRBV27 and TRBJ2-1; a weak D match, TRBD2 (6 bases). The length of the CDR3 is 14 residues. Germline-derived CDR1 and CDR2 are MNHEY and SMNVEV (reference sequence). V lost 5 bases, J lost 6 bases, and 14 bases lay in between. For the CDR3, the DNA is TGTGCCAGCAGTCCCCTTGGGGGGTCCAATGAGCAGTTCTTC. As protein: CASSPLGGSNEQFF.

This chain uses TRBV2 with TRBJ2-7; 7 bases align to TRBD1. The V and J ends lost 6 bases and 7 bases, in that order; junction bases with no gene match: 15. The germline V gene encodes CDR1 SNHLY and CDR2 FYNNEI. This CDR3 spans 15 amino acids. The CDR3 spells CASRPGTAVLMEQYF. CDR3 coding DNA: TGTGCCAGCAGGCCAGGGACAGCCGTTTTGATGGAGCAGTACTTC.

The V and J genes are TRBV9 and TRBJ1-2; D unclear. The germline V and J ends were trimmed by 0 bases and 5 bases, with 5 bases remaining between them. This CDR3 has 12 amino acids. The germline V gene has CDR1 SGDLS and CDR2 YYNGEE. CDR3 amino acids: CASSVDGYGYTF. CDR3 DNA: TGTGCCAGCAGCGTAGACGGGTATGGCTACACCTTC.

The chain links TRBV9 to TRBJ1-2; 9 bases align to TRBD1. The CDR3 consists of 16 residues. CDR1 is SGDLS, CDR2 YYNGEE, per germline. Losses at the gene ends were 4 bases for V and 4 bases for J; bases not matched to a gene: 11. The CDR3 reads CASSQAGTGIAYGYTF. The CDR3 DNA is TGTGCCAGCAGCCAAGCCGGGACAGGGATTGCCTATGGCTACACCTTC.

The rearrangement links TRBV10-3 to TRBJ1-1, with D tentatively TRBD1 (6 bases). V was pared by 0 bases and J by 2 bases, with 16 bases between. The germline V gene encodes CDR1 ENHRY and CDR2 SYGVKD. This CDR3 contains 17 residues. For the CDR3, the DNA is TGTGCCATCAGTGAGTCAGGGGGTGGAACTATTAACACTGAAGCTTTCTTT. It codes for CAISESGGGTINTEAFF.

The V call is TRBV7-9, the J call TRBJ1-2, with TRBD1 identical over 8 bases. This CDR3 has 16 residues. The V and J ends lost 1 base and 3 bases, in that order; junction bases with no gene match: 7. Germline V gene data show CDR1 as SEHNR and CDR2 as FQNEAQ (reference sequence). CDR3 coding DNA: TGTGCCAGCAGCTTAGGTCAGGGGGCGATAGACTATGGCTACACCTTC. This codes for CASSLGQGAIDYGYTF.

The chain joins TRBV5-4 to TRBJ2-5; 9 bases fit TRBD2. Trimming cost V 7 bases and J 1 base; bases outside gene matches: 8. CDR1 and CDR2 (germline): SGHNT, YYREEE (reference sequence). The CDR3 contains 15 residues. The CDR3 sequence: CASQYSGGVQETQYF. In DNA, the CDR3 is TGTGCCAGCCAATATAGCGGGGGTGTCCAAGAGACCCAGTACTTC.